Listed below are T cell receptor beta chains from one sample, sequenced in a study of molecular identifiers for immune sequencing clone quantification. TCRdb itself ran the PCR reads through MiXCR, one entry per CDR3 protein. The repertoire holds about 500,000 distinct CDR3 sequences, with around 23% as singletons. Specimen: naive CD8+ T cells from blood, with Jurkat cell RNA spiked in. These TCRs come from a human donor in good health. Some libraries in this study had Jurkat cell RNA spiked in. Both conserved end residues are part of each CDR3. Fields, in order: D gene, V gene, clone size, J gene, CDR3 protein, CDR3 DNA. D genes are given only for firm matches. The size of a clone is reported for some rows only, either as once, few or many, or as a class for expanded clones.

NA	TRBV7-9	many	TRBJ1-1	CASSYMEAFF	TGTGCCAGCAGCTACATGGAAGCTTTCTTT
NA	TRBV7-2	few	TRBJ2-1	CASSLVPDDNEQFF	TGTGCCAGCAGCTTAGTTCCCGACGACAATGAGCAGTTCTTC
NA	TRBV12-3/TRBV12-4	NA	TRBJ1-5	CASSFMAAPIYSNQPQHF	TGTGCCAGCAGTTTTATGGCAGCTCCTATTTATAGCAATCAGCCCCAGCATTTT
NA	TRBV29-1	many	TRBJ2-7	CSAEAGDSYEQYF	TGCAGCGCCGAGGCCGGAGATTCCTACGAGCAGTACTTC
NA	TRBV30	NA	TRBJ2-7	CACRKDEQYF	TGTGCCTGCCGGAAGGACGAGCAGTACTTC
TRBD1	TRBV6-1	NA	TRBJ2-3	CASRPGQGFSFDTQYF	TGTGCCAGCCGTCCGGGACAGGGGTTCAGTTTTGATACGCAGTATTTT
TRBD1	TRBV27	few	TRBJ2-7	CASSLSPGQGYYEQYF	TGTGCCAGCAGTTTATCGCCGGGACAGGGGTACTACGAGCAGTACTTC
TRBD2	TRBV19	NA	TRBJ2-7	CASSRGGAYEQYF	TGTGCCAGTAGTCGGGGGGGAGCCTACGAGCAGTACTTC
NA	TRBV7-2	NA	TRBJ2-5	CASSLFKEVETRYF	TGTGCCAGCAGCTTGTTCAAGGAGGTTGAGACCCGGTACTTC
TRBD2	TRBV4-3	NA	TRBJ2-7	CAGSQEWTRVSEEQYF	TGCGCCGGCAGCCAAGAATGGACTAGGGTGTCGGAAGAGCAGTACTTC
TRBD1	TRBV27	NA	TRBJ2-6	CTSSATGVAGANVLTF	TGTACCAGCAGTGCGACAGGGGTTGCTGGGGCCAACGTCCTGACTTTC
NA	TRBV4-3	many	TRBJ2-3	CASRSIIGSVTDTQYF	TGCGCCAGCAGATCCATAATCGGCTCGGTAACAGATACGCAGTATTTT
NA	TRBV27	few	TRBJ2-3	CASSLWASLSTDTQYF	TGTGCCAGCAGTTTATGGGCTTCTCTTAGCACAGATACGCAGTATTTT
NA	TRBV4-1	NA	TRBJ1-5	CASSQVMGLQPQHF	TGCGCCAGCAGCCAAGTTATGGGGCTTCAGCCCCAGCATTTT
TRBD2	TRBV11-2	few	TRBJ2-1	CASSFHLAGVLNEQFF	TGTGCCAGCAGCTTCCACCTAGCGGGAGTCTTAAATGAGCAGTTCTTC
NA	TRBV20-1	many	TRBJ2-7	CSARWGGLSSYEQYF	TGCAGTGCTAGATGGGGGGGCTTAAGCTCCTACGAGCAGTACTTC